This T cell receptor beta chain derives from a study of blood T cell repertoires in COVID-19. Overall study: The study drew acute and convalescent COVID-19 samples from the United States, Italy and Spain. Sources were T cells, B-cell-depleted T cells, or PBMCs; the material itself was cDNA or gDNA.

This clone was picked up one time. After removal of 6 bases from V and 11 bases from J, the junction contained 9 bases not matched to a gene. From germline, CDR1 is MNHEY and CDR2 SVGAGI. The CDR3 has 14 amino acids. Authors' methods: Reference gene primer amplification gave estimated nucleated cell counts. Libraries were prepared by immunoSEQ multiplex PCR; TCRdb keeps only in-frame clonotypes and omits some of them. V and J calls and clone size are as listed in that table; D and trimming were resolved from the DNA. The table includes about 99,000 clones, approximately 80% detected once. The sequence came from a human donor in a cohort sampled during active or convalescent COVID-19. The chain is built from TRBV6-5 and TRBJ1-6; 8 bases are shared with TRBD1. Sequencing was carried out using peripheral blood. The CDR3, as DNA: TGTGCCAGCAGCCCCGGACAGGGCCTAACACCCCTCCACTTT. This encodes CASSPGQGLTPLHF.